This T cell receptor beta chain emerged from a study of technical replicates of blood from a few donors. Produced via immunoSEQ multiplex PCR; TCRdb's table is partial and in-frame only. Of 95,000 to 100,000 clones listed, roughly 95% were seen once; the top ten hold roughly 0.21%. V lost 7 bases, J lost 4 bases, and 13 bases lay in between. Germline CDR1 reads MNHNS; CDR2 reads SASEGT. The CDR3 runs to 13 residues. Sequencing used T cells isolated from PBMCs. This clonotype was obtained from a human donor in good health. This chain links TRBV6-1 with TRBJ1-1, with D hard to call. CDR3 amino acids: CASNPRLITEAFF. CDR3 DNA sequence: TGTGCCAGCAACCCCAGACTCATCACTGAAGCTTTCTTT.